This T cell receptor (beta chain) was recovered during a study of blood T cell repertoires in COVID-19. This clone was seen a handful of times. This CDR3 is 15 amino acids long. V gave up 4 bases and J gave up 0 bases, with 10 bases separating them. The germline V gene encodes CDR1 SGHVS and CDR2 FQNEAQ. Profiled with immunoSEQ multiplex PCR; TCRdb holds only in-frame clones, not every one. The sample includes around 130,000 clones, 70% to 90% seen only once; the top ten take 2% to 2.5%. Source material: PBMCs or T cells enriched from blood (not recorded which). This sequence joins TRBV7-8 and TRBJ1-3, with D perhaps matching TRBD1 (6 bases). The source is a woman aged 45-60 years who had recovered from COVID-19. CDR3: CASSSTGISGNTIYF. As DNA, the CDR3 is TGTGCCAGCAGCTCGACAGGTATCTCTGGAAACACCATATATTTT.